Sequencing of this T cell receptor beta chain was carried out in a study of blood T cell repertoires in COVID-19. Study-wide context: Whether acute or convalescent, the COVID-19 samples came from the United States, Italy and Spain. Sources were T cells, B-cell-depleted T cells, or PBMCs; the material itself was cDNA or gDNA.

The V segment lost 0 bases and the J segment 3 bases; nucleotides outside the gene matches: 6. The CDR3 is 17 residues long. Germline CDR1 reads SGHNT; CDR2 reads YENEEA. As handled by the study authors: Reference gene primers were amplified, and this amplification served to estimate nucleated cell counts. Measured with immunoSEQ multiplex PCR; TCRdb has only the in-frame clones, and not every one. That table is the source of V, J and clone size, and D and trimming were worked out from the DNA. The table includes approximately 140,000 clones, around 90% detected once. This receptor was identified in a woman aged 55-69 years with active or convalescent COVID-19. The specimen sequenced was peripheral blood. The chain uses TRBV11-3 and TRBJ2-3; 10 nucleotides line up with TRBD1. The CDR3: CASSLDSGTGETDTQYF. The CDR3 bases are TGTGCCAGCAGCTTAGACTCCGGGACAGGGGAGACAGATACGCAGTATTTT.